Listed below are T cell receptor beta chains from one sample, sequenced in a study of Graves' ophthalmopathy and Graves' hyperthyroidism. From the multiplex PCR reads, TCRdb called clonotypes with MiXCR, one entry per CDR3 protein. The sample has over a million distinct CDR3 sequences; 35% to 45% are singletons. The sample consisted of peripheral blood or thyroid tissue (not recorded which). Receptors were obtained from an adult man with Graves' hyperthyroidism. CDR3s include the opening cysteine and the closing phenylalanine or tryptophan. A D gene is named only where the DNA matches it firmly. Some rows mark clone size as missing; the rest say once, few, many or name a class of expanded clone.

j_gene: TRBJ1-2
abundance: many
d_gene: .
v_gene: TRBV2
CDR3aa: CASKTWGAYGYTF
CDR3nt: TGTGCCAGCAAGACGTGGGGAGCCTATGGCTACACCTTC

j_gene: TRBJ1-1
abundance: many
d_gene: .
v_gene: TRBV6-5
CDR3aa: CASAPGPMNTEAFF
CDR3nt: TGTGCCAGCGCTCCCGGACCCATGAACACTGAAGCTTTCTTT

j_gene: TRBJ1-5
abundance: .
d_gene: TRBD1
v_gene: TRBV12-3/TRBV12-4
CDR3aa: CASSSPDRVSNQPQHF
CDR3nt: TGTGCCAGCAGTTCCCCGGACAGGGTTAGCAATCAGCCCCAGCATTTT

j_gene: TRBJ2-7
abundance: few
d_gene: .
v_gene: TRBV5-1
CDR3aa: CASSFGGTGAYEQYF
CDR3nt: TGTGCCAGCAGCTTCGGGGGGACAGGAGCCTACGAGCAGTACTTC

j_gene: TRBJ2-7
abundance: few
d_gene: TRBD2
v_gene: TRBV12-3/TRBV12-4
CDR3aa: CASSLPRTSGKSSYEQYF
CDR3nt: TGTGCCAGCAGTCTCCCGAGAACTAGCGGGAAGAGCTCCTACGAGCAGTACTTC

j_gene: TRBJ1-1
abundance: .
d_gene: .
v_gene: TRBV29-1
CDR3aa: CSVVGRGGEAFF
CDR3nt: TGCAGCGTTGTCGGTAGGGGGGGCGAAGCTTTCTTT

j_gene: TRBJ1-4
abundance: .
d_gene: .
v_gene: TRBV12-3/TRBV12-4
CDR3aa: CASSRPDSWEKLFF
CDR3nt: TGTGCCAGCAGCCGACCCGACAGTTGGGAAAAACTGTTTTTT

j_gene: TRBJ2-6
abundance: .
d_gene: TRBD2
v_gene: TRBV9
CDR3aa: CASSDLLAGFSGANVLTF
CDR3nt: TGTGCCAGCAGCGACTTACTAGCGGGCTTCTCTGGGGCCAACGTCCTGACTTTC

j_gene: TRBJ2-2
abundance: few
d_gene: .
v_gene: TRBV5-5
CDR3aa: CASSQTVGTGELFF
CDR3nt: TGTGCCAGCAGCCAAACCGTGGGTACCGGGGAGCTGTTTTTT

j_gene: TRBJ2-5
abundance: once
d_gene: .
v_gene: TRBV9
CDR3aa: CASSVEGGGGRETQYF
CDR3nt: TGTGCCAGCAGCGTAGAAGGAGGGGGGGGGCGAGAGACCCAGTACTTC

j_gene: TRBJ1-6
abundance: .
d_gene: TRBD1
v_gene: TRBV4-3
CDR3aa: CASSSRTGDFDSPLHF
CDR3nt: TGCGCCAGCAGCTCAAGAACAGGGGATTTTGATTCACCCCTCCACTTT

j_gene: TRBJ2-5
abundance: .
d_gene: .
v_gene: TRBV2
CDR3aa: CASSAYGVEAQYF
CDR3nt: TGTGCCAGCAGTGCCTATGGGGTTGAGGCCCAGTACTTC

j_gene: TRBJ1-6
abundance: few
d_gene: .
v_gene: TRBV3-1
CDR3aa: CASSQSGLSPLHF
CDR3nt: TGTGCCAGCAGCCAATCAGGACTTTCACCCCTCCACTTT

j_gene: TRBJ2-5
abundance: .
d_gene: TRBD2
v_gene: TRBV5-4
CDR3aa: CASSGKAGTSAKETQYF
CDR3nt: TGTGCCAGCAGCGGAAAGGCCGGGACTAGCGCTAAAGAGACCCAGTACTTC

j_gene: TRBJ1-1
abundance: many
d_gene: .
v_gene: TRBV2
CDR3aa: CASSEFAEAFF
CDR3nt: TGTGCCAGCAGTGAATTCGCTGAAGCTTTCTTT

j_gene: TRBJ1-5
abundance: few
d_gene: .
v_gene: TRBV20-1
CDR3aa: CSASPPGLENGPQHF
CDR3nt: TGCAGTGCTAGCCCACCGGGACTCGAGAATGGGCCCCAGCATTTT

j_gene: TRBJ2-5
abundance: .
d_gene: .
v_gene: TRBV28
CDR3aa: CASSPTGWGYQETQYF
CDR3nt: TGTGCCAGCAGCCCTACTGGGTGGGGGTACCAAGAGACCCAGTACTTC

j_gene: TRBJ1-5
abundance: .
d_gene: .
v_gene: TRBV19
CDR3aa: CASSIVQVSDRYSNQPQHF
CDR3nt: TGTGCCAGTAGTATAGTACAGGTTTCAGACAGGTATAGCAATCAGCCCCAGCATTTT

j_gene: TRBJ1-1
abundance: .
d_gene: .
v_gene: TRBV30
CDR3aa: CAWSVRAEAFF
CDR3nt: TGTGCCTGGAGTGTACGGGCTGAAGCTTTCTTT

j_gene: TRBJ1-1
abundance: many
d_gene: .
v_gene: TRBV7-2
CDR3aa: CASTLGGSNTEAFF
CDR3nt: TGTGCCAGCACCCTGGGGGGTTCGAACACTGAAGCTTTCTTT

j_gene: TRBJ2-1
abundance: .
d_gene: TRBD2
v_gene: TRBV7-9
CDR3aa: CASSTSGKSYNEQFF
CDR3nt: TGTGCCAGCAGCACTAGCGGGAAGTCCTACAATGAGCAGTTCTTC

j_gene: TRBJ2-5
abundance: .
d_gene: .
v_gene: TRBV9
CDR3aa: CASSARGGAPAQYF
CDR3nt: TGTGCCAGCAGTGCTAGAGGAGGGGCCCCGGCCCAGTACTTC

j_gene: TRBJ2-7
abundance: .
d_gene: .
v_gene: TRBV14
CDR3aa: CASSLPSSSYEQYF
CDR3nt: TGTGCCAGCTCACTTCCCTCCAGCTCCTACGAGCAGTACTTC

j_gene: TRBJ2-3
abundance: .
d_gene: TRBD1
v_gene: TRBV25-1
CDR3aa: CASSGGQGIADTQYF
CDR3nt: TGTGCCAGCAGTGGAGGACAGGGTATCGCAGATACGCAGTATTTT

j_gene: TRBJ2-5
abundance: few
d_gene: .
v_gene: TRBV7-9
CDR3aa: CASSYQSGQPQYF
CDR3nt: TGTGCCAGCAGCTACCAATCGGGTCAGCCCCAGTACTTC

j_gene: TRBJ1-1
abundance: .
d_gene: .
v_gene: TRBV12-3/TRBV12-4
CDR3aa: CASTQGGFTEAFF
CDR3nt: TGTGCCAGCACCCAGGGCGGTTTCACTGAAGCTTTCTTT

j_gene: TRBJ1-2
abundance: once
d_gene: TRBD1
v_gene: TRBV2
CDR3aa: CASSDRGYYGYTF
CDR3nt: TGTGCCAGCAGCGACAGGGGTTATTATGGCTACACCTTC

j_gene: TRBJ2-3
abundance: few
d_gene: TRBD2
v_gene: TRBV24-1
CDR3aa: CATSDRGLAGGPSTDTQYF
CDR3nt: TGTGCCACCAGTGATCGAGGACTAGCGGGAGGGCCTAGCACAGATACGCAGTATTTT

j_gene: TRBJ1-5
abundance: .
d_gene: .
v_gene: TRBV12-3/TRBV12-4
CDR3aa: CASSLMGRNQPQHF
CDR3nt: TGTGCCAGCAGTTTAATGGGACGCAATCAGCCCCAGCATTTT

j_gene: TRBJ1-6
abundance: .
d_gene: .
v_gene: TRBV20-1
CDR3aa: CSASALRDNSPLHF
CDR3nt: TGCAGTGCTAGTGCGTTGCGTGATAATTCACCCCTCCACTTT

j_gene: TRBJ2-7
abundance: .
d_gene: TRBD1
v_gene: TRBV19
CDR3aa: CASSTDSSGTGPLDHEQYF
CDR3nt: TGTGCCAGTAGTACAGACAGCTCCGGGACAGGCCCCCTTGACCACGAGCAGTACTTC

j_gene: TRBJ2-5
abundance: .
d_gene: TRBD2
v_gene: TRBV7-9
CDR3aa: CASSPPGGLDVETQYF
CDR3nt: TGTGCCAGCAGCCCACCCGGCGGACTAGACGTAGAGACCCAGTACTTC

j_gene: TRBJ1-2
abundance: many
d_gene: .
v_gene: TRBV7-9
CDR3aa: CASSVDYYGYTF
CDR3nt: TGTGCCAGCAGCGTCGACTACTATGGCTACACCTTC

j_gene: TRBJ2-7
abundance: many
d_gene: TRBD1
v_gene: TRBV20-1
CDR3aa: CSAEPQGVAYEQYF
CDR3nt: TGCAGTGCCGAGCCCCAGGGGGTAGCTTACGAGCAGTACTTC

j_gene: TRBJ1-4
abundance: .
d_gene: .
v_gene: TRBV19
CDR3aa: CASSAGDSENEKLFF
CDR3nt: TGTGCCAGTAGTGCCGGAGACAGCGAGAATGAAAAACTGTTTTTT

j_gene: TRBJ2-7
abundance: .
d_gene: TRBD2
v_gene: TRBV10-3
CDR3aa: CAISDPRASGYEQYF
CDR3nt: TGTGCCATCAGTGACCCACGGGCTAGCGGGTACGAGCAGTACTTC

j_gene: TRBJ2-7
abundance: .
d_gene: .
v_gene: TRBV29-1
CDR3aa: CSVADIRVGYEQYF
CDR3nt: TGCAGCGTTGCAGACATCAGGGTAGGGTACGAGCAGTACTTC

j_gene: TRBJ2-7
abundance: .
d_gene: .
v_gene: TRBV10-3
CDR3aa: CASSPELTGFYEQYF
CDR3nt: TGTGCCAGCAGCCCCGAATTGACGGGGTTCTACGAGCAGTACTTC

j_gene: TRBJ1-5
abundance: many
d_gene: TRBD1
v_gene: TRBV10-3
CDR3aa: CAIITGQGSPGGNQPQHF
CDR3nt: TGTGCCATCATTACGGGACAGGGGAGTCCTGGTGGCAATCAGCCCCAGCATTTT

j_gene: TRBJ2-6
abundance: .
d_gene: .
v_gene: TRBV20-1
CDR3aa: CSARAGFSGANVLTF
CDR3nt: TGCAGTGCTAGAGCGGGATTCTCTGGGGCCAACGTCCTGACTTTC